This T cell receptor (beta chain) was observed in a study of shared clonotypes between healthy human individuals. Looked up from germline, CDR1 is SGHVS and CDR2 is FQNEAQ. CDR3 length: 11 residues. The V gene lost 6 bases and the J gene lost 5 bases, with 7 bases spanning the gap. Some clones are missing from TCRdb's copy, which holds only in-frame ones; the method was immunoSEQ multiplex PCR. This sample has around 2,000,000 clones, with 90% to 95% found just once. The chain is built from TRBV7-8 and TRBJ2-5; D gene uncertain. The receptor was derived from a young man in good health. The specimen sequenced was naive CD4+ T cells sorted from blood. Documented subset: CD45RA+ positively selected. CDR3: CASRMAETQYF. CDR3 sequence (DNA): TGTGCCAGCAGGATGGCGGAGACCCAGTACTTC.